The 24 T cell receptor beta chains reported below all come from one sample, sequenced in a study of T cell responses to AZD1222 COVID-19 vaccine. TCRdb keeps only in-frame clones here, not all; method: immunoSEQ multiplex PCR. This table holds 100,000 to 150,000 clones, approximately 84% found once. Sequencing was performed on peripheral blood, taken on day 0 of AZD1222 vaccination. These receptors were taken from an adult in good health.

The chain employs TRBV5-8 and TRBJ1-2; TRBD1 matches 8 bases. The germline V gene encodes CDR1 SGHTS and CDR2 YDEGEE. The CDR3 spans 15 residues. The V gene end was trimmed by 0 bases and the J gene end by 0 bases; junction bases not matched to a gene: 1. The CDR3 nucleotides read TGTGCCAGCAGCTTGGGGGACAGGTCTAACTATGGCTACACCTTC. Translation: CASSLGDRSNYGYTF.

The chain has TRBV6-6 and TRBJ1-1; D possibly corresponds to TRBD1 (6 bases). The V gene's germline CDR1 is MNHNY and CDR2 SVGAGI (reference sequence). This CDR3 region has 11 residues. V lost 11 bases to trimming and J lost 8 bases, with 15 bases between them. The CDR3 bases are TGTGCCGCTTCAGGGGATTCCGAAGCTTTCTTT. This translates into CAASGDSEAFF.

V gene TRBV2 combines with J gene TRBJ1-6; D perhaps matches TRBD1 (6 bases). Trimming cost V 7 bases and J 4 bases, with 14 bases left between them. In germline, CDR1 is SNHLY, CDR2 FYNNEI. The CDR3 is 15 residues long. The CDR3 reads CASMRTASYNSPLHF. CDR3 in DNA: TGTGCCAGCATGCGGACAGCCTCTTATAATTCACCCCTCCACTTT.

The CDR3 DNA reads TGTGCCAGTTGCCGGGTCAGAGTGGACACTGAAGCTTTCTTT. Its translation: CASCRVRVDTEAFF. V usage is TRBV28 and J usage is TRBJ1-1; D call uncertain. CDR1 and CDR2 from the germline V gene are MDHEN and SYDVKM. The CDR3 consists of 14 residues. V lost 9 bases and J lost 3, with 17 bases in between.

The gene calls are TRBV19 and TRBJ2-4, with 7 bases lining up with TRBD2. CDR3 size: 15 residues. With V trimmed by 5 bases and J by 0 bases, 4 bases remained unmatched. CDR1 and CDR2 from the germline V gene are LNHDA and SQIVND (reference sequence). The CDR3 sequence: CASSPPGGAKNIQYF. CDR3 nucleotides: TGTGCCAGTAGTCCCCCGGGGGGAGCCAAAAACATTCAGTACTTC.

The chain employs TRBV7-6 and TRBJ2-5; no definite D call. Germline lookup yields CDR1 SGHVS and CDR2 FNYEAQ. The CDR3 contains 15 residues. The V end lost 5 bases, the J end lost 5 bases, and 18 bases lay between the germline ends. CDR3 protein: CASSPPGLQAETQYF. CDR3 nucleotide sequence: TGTGCCAGCAGCCCTCCCGGTTTACAAGCGGAGACCCAGTACTTC. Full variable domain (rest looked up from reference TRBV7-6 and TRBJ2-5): GAGVSQSPRYKVTKRGQDVALRCDPISGHVSLYWYRQALGQGPEFLTYFNYEAQQDKSGLPNDRFSAERPEGSISTLTIQRTEQRDSAMYRCASSPPGLQAETQYFGPGTRLLVL.

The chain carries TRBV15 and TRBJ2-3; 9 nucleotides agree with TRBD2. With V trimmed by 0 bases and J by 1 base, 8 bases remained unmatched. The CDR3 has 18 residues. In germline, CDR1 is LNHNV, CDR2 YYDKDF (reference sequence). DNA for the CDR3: TGTGCCACCAGCAGAGATCCCATAGCGGGGGTGCGCACAGATACGCAGTATTTT. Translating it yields CATSRDPIAGVRTDTQYF.

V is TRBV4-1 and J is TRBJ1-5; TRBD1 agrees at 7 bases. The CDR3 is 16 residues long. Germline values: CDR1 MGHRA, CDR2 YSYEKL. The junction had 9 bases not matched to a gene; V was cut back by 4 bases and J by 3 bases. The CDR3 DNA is TGCGCCAGCAGCCCCTCGACAGGGAGTATCAATCAGCCCCAGCATTTT. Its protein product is CASSPSTGSINQPQHF.

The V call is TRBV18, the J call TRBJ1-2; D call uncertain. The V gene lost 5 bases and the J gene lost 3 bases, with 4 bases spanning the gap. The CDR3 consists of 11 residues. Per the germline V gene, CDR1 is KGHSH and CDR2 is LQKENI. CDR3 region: CASSSDYGYTF. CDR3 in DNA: TGTGCCAGCTCATCCGACTATGGCTACACCTTC.

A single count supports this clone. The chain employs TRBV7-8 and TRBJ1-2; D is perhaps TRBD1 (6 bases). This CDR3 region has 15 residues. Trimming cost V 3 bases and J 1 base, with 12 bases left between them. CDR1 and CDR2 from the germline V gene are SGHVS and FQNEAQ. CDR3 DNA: TGTGCCAGCAGCTTGCTACAGGGCCTTAACTATGGCTACACCTTC. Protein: CASSLLQGLNYGYTF.

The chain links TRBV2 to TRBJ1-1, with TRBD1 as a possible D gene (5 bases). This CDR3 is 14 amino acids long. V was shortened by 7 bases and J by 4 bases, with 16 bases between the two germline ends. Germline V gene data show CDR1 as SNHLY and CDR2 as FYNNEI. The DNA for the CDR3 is TGTGCCAGCACCTGGGGGATTAGGCTCACTGAAGCTTTCTTT. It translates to CASTWGIRLTEAFF.

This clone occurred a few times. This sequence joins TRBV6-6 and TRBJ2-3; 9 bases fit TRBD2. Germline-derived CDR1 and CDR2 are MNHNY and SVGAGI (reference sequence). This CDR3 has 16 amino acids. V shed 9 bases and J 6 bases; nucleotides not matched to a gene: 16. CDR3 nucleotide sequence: TGTGCCAGTTCTACATCAGCGGCGGGGGGGCTTGATACGCAGTATTTT. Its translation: CASSTSAAGGLDTQYF.

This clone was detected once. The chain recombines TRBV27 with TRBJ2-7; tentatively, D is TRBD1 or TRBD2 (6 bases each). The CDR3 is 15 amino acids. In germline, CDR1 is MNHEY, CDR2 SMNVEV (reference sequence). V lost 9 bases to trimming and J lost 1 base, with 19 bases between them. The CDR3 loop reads CASRGGGGYSYEQYF. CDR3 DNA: TGTGCCAGTCGAGGCGGAGGGGGATATTCCTACGAGCAGTACTTC.

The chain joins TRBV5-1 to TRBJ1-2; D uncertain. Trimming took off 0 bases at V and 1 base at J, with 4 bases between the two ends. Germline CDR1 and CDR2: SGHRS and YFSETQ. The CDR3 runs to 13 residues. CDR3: CASSLEGNYGYTF. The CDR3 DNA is TGCGCCAGCAGCTTGGAGGGTAACTATGGCTACACCTTC. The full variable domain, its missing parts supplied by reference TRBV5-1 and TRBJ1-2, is KAGVTQTPRYLIKTRGQQVTLSCSPISGHRSVSWYQQTPGQGLQFLFEYFSETQRNKGNFPGRFSGRQFSNSRSEMNVSTLELGDSALYLCASSLEGNYGYTFGSGTRLTVV.

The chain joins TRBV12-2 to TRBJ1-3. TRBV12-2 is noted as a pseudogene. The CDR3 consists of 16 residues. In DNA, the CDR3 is TGTGCAAGTCGCTCCCGGGACTTTCTGACTGGAAACACCATATATTTT. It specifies CASRSRDFLTGNTIYF.

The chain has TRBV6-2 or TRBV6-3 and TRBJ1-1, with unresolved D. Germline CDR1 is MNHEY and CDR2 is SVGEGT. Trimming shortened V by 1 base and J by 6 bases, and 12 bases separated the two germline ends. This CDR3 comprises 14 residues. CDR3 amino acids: CASSYFSIHPEAFF. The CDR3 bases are TGTGCCAGCAGTTACTTTTCGATTCACCCTGAAGCTTTCTTT.

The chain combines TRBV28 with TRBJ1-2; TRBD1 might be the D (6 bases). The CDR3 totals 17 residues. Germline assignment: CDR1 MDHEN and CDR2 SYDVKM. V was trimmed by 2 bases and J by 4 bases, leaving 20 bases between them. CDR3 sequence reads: CASSLEVRGRMGYGYTF. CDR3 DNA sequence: TGTGCCAGCAGTTTAGAGGTCAGGGGACGAATGGGCTATGGCTACACCTTC.

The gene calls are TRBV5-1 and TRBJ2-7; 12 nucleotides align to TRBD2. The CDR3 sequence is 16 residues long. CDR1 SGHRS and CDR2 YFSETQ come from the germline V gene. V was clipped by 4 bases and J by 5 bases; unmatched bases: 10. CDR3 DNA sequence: TGCGCCAGCAGCCTCCCCTCTAGCGGGGGGGCCAACGAGCAGTACTTC. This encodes CASSLPSSGGANEQYF.

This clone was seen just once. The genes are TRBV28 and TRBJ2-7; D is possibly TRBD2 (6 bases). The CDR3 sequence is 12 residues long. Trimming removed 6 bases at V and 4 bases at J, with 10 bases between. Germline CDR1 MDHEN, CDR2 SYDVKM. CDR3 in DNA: TGTGCCAGCAGCGGCGGGGCTTACGAGCAGTACTTC. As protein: CASSGGAYEQYF. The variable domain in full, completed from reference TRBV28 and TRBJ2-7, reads DVKVTQSSRYLVKRTGEKVFLECVQDMDHENMFWYRQDPGLGLRLIYFSYDVKMKEKGDIPEGYSVSREKKERFSLILESASTNQTSMYLCASSGGAYEQYFGPGTRLTVT.

This CDR3 is CASSFRSGDNEQFF. The DNA for the CDR3 is TGTGCCAGCAGCTTCCGGAGCGGGGATAATGAGCAGTTCTTC. The chain couples TRBV7-2 to TRBJ2-1; TRBD2 aligns across 7 bases. This CDR3 has 14 amino acids. Per germline, CDR1 SGHTA and CDR2 FQGNSA. With V trimmed by 3 bases and J by 7 bases, 6 bases remained unmatched.

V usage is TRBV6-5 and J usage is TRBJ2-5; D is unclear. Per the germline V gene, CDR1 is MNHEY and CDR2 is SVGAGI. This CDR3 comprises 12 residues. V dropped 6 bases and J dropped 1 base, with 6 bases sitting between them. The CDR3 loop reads CASRATQETQYF. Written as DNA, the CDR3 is TGTGCCAGCAGGGCGACCCAAGAGACCCAGTACTTC.

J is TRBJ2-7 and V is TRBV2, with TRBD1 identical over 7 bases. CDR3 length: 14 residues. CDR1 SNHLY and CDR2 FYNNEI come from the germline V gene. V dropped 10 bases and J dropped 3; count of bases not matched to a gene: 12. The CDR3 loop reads CATQQRTGGYEQYF. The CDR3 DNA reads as TGTGCCACCCAACAGAGGACAGGCGGCTACGAGCAGTACTTC.

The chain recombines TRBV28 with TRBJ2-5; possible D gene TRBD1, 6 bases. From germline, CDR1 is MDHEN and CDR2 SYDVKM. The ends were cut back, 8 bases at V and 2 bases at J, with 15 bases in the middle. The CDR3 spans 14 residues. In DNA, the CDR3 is TGTGCCAGCGCTATAGGACAGAGACAAGAGACCCAGTACTTC. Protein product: CASAIGQRQETQYF.

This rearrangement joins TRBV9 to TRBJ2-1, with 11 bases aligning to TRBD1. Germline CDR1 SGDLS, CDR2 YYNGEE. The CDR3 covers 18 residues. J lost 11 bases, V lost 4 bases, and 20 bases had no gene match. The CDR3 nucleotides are TGTGCCAGCAGCCCAGGGGGGACAGGGGGAGGTCTAGCGGGGAAGCAGTTCTTC. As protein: CASSPGGTGGGLAGKQFF.